The clone carrying this TCR beta chain has just a few counts. Its antigen is unidentified. Construction of the TCR beta libraries employed iRepertoire HTBI primers in conjunction with Arm-PCR of CDR3 regions. TCRdb reprocessed the multiplex PCR reads via MiXCR and lists one record per CDR3 protein. The sample has 500,000 to 800,000 distinct CDR3 sequences, about 30% seen once; the top ten hold around 42%. This specimen belongs to a study of regulatory T cells in long-lasting Graves disease. General observations from the study: Analyses excluded thyroid tissue, covering peripheral blood alone. Gene preferences differed: TRBV28, TRBJ1-2, TRBJ2-5 in persistent cases. Reduced TCR diversity was observed in persistent Graves' patients versus newly diagnosed patients. With a small sample size, accuracy may have been reduced.

The CDR3 covers 12 residues. V was clipped by 2 bases and J by 6 bases, with 5 bases between them. Time point denoted: persistent/refractory GD, antithyroid drugs over 5 years with positive TRAb. From PBMCs, RNA was extracted and then used to make the TCR library. This sequence was found in a female donor with Graves disease. This specimen was peripheral blood mononuclear cells (PBMCs), taken when the disease was refractory, from a patient treated with antithyroid drugs. This rearrangement joins TRBV12-3 or TRBV12-4 to TRBJ2-4; D gene unclear. The CDR3 region is CASSLWGNIQYF. The CDR3 DNA follows: TGTGCCAGCAGTTTATGGGGAAACATTCAGTACTTC.